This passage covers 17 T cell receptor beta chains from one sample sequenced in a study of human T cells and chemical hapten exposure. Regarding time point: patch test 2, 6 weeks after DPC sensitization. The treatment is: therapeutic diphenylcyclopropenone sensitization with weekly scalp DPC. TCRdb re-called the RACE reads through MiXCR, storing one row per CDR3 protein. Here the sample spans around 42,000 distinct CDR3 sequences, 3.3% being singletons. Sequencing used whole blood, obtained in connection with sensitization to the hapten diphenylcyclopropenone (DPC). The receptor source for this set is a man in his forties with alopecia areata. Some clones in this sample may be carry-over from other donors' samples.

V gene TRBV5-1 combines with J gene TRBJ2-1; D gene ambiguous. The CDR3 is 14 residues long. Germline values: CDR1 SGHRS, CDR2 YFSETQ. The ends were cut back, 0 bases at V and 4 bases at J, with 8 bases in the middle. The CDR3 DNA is TGCGCCAGCAGCTTGGAGGCCCTATACAATGAGCAGTTCTTC. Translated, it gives CASSLEALYNEQFF.

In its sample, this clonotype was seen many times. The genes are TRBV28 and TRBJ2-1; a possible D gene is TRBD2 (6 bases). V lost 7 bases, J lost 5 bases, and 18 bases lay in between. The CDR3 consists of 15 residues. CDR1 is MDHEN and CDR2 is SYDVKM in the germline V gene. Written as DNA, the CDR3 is TGTGCCAGCATGATGCTTAGCGGTTTAAACAATGAGCAGTTCTTC. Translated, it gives CASMMLSGLNNEQFF.

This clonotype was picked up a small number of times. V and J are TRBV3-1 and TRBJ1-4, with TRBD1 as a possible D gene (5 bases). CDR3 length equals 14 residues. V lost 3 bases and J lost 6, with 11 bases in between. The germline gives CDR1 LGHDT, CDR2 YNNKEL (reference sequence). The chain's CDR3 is CASSHFGTDEKLFF. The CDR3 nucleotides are TGTGCCAGCAGCCATTTTGGGACGGATGAAAAACTGTTTTTT.

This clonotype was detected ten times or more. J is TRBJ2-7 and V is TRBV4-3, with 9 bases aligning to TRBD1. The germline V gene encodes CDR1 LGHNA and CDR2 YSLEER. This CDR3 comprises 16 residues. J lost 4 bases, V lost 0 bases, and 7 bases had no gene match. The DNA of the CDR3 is TGCGCCAGCAGCCAAGATCGGGGACAGGGACGGTACGAGCAGTACTTC. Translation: CASSQDRGQGRYEQYF.

The CDR3 DNA sequence: TGTGCCAGTAGTAGTGGGACTAGCGGGAGTTCAGATACGCAGTATTTT. Its translation is CASSSGTSGSSDTQYF. J is TRBJ2-3 and V is TRBV19; 14 bases align to TRBD2. The CDR3 spans 16 residues. Germline CDR1 reads LNHDA; CDR2 reads SQIVND (reference sequence). The V gene end was trimmed by 4 bases and the J gene end by 4 bases; junction bases not matched to a gene: 4.

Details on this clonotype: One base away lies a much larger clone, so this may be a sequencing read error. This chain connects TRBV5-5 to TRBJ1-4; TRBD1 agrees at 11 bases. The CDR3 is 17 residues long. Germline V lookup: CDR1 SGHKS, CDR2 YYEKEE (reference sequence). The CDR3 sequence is CASSSRPGQGAGENLFF. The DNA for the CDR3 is TGTGCCAGCAGCTCCCGCCCCGGACAGGGGGCGGGTGAAAACCTGTTTTTT. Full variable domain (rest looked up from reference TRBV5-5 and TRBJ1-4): DAGVTQSPTHLIKTRGQQVTLRCSPISGHKSVSWYQQVLGQGPQFIFQYYEKEERGRGNFPDRFSARQFPNYSSELNVNALLLGDSALYLCASSSRPGQGAGENLFFGSGTQLSVL.

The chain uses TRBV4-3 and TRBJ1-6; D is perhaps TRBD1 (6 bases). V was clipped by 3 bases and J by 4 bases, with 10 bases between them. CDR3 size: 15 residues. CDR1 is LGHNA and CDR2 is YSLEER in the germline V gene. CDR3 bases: TGCGCCAGCAGCCAGATAGGACAGTATAATTCACCCCTCCACTTT. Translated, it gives CASSQIGQYNSPLHF.

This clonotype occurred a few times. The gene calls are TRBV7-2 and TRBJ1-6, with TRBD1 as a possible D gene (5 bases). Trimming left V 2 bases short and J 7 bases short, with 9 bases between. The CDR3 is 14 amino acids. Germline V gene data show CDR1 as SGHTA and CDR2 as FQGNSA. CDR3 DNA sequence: TGTGCCAGCAGCTTAATGGGGCAAAATTCACCCCTCCACTTT. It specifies CASSLMGQNSPLHF.

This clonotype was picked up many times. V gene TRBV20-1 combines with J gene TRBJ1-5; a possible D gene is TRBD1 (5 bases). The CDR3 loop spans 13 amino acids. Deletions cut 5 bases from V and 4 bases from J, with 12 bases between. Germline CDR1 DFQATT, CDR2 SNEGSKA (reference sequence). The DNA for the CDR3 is TGCAGTGCTGAGGACGGGGCAAATCAGCCCCAGCATTTT. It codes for CSAEDGANQPQHF.

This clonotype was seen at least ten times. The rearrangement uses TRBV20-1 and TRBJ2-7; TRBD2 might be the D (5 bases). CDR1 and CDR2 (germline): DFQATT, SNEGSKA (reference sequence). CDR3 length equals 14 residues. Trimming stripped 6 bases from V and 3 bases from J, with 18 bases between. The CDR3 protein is CSASATGLLYEQYF. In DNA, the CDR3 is TGCAGTGCCTCCGCCACCGGACTTCTCTACGAGCAGTACTTC.

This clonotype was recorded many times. As DNA, the CDR3 is TGTGCCAGCAGCCTACGGGGGAACAATGAGCAGTTCTTC. Its translation: CASSLRGNNEQFF. The chain combines TRBV7-6 with TRBJ2-1; TRBD2 is a possible D gene (6 bases). Per the germline V gene, CDR1 is SGHVS and CDR2 is FNYEAQ. CDR3 size: 13 residues. Trimming took off 5 bases at V and 5 bases at J, with 10 bases between the two ends.

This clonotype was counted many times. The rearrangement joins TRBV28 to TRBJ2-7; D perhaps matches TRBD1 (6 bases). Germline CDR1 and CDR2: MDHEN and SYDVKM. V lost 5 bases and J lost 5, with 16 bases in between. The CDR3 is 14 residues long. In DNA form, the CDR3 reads TGTGCCAGCAGTAGACAGGTCCTCCCTAACGAGCAGTACTTC. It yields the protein CASSRQVLPNEQYF.

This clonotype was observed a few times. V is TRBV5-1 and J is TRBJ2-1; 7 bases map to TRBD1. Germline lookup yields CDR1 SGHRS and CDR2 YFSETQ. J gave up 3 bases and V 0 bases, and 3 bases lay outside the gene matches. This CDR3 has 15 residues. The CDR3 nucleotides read TGCGCCAGCAGCTTGGAGGGGGCTTTCTACAATGAGCAGTTCTTC. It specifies CASSLEGAFYNEQFF.

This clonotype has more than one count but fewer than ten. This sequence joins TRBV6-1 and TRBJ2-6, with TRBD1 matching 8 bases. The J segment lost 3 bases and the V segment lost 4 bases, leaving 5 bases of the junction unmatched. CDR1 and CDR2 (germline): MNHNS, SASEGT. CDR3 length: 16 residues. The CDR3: CASSGWDRYGANVLTF. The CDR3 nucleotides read TGTGCCAGCAGTGGGTGGGACAGGTATGGGGCCAACGTCCTGACTTTC.

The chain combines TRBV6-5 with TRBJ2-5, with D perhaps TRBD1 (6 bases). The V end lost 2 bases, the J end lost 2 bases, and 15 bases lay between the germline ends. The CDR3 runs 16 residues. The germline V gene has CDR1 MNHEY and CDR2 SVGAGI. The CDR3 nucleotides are TGTGCCAGCAGTTACGACTATCGCAGGGGTCAAGAGACCCAGTACTTC. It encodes CASSYDYRRGQETQYF.

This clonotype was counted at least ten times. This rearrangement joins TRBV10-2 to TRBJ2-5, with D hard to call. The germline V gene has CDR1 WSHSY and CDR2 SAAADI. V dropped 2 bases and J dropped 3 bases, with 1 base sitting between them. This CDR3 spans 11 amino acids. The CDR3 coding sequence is TGCGCCAGCAGTGAGAAAGAGACCCAGTACTTC. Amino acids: CASSEKETQYF.

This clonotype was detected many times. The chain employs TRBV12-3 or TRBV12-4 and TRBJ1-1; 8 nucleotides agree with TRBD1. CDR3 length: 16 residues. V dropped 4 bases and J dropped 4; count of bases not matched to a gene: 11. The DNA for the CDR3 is TGTGCCAGCAGTTCCCTACGGACAGGGTGGGGCACTGAAGCTTTCTTT. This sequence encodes CASSSLRTGWGTEAFF.